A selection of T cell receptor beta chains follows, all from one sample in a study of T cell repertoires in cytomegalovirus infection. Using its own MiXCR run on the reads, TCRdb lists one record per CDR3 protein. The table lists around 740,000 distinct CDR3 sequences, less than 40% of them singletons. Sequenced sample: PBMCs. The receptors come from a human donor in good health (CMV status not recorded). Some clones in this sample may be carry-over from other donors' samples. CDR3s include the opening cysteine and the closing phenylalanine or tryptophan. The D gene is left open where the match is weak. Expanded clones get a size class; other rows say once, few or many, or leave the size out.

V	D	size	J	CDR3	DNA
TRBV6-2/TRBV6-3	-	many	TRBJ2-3	CASSYSLRRTGEITDTQYF	TGTGCCAGCAGTTACTCTTTAAGGAGGACGGGGGAGATCACAGATACGCAGTATTTT
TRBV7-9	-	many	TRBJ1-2	CASSPKGGYNYGYTF	TGTGCCAGCAGCCCCAAAGGGGGATACAACTATGGCTACACCTTC
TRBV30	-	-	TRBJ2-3	CAWSVRRGSTDTQYF	TGTGCCTGGAGTGTACGCAGGGGAAGCACAGATACGCAGTATTTT
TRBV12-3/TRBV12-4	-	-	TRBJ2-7	CASSLPRAKKYF	TGTGCCAGCAGTTTACCCCGGGCGAAAAAGTACTTC
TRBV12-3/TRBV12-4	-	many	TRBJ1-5	CASTKNSNQPQHF	TGTGCCAGCACCAAAAATAGCAATCAGCCCCAGCATTTT
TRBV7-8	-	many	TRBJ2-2	CASSPMSGTGELFF	TGTGCCAGCAGCCCCATGTCGGGCACCGGGGAGCTGTTTTTT
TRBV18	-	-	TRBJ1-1	CASSEDMNTEAFF	TGTGCCAGCTCGGAGGATATGAACACTGAAGCTTTCTTT
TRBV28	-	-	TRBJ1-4	CASSPQVGRVLVVDEKLFF	TGTGCCAGCAGTCCCCAGGTGGGGCGCGTTTTAGTAGTAGATGAAAAACTGTTTTTT
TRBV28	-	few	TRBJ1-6	CASSLSGRSNSPLHF	TGTGCCAGCAGTTTATCGGGACGGTCAAATTCACCCCTCCACTTT
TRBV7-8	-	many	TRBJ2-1	CASSLVGLAQYNEQFF	TGTGCCAGCAGCCTCGTTGGGCTAGCGCAATACAATGAGCAGTTCTTC
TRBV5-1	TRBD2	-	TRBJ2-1	CASSLAETSGRATGEQFF	TGCGCCAGCAGCTTGGCCGAGACTAGCGGGAGGGCGACGGGTGAGCAGTTCTTC
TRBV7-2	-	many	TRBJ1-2	CASSLAGFVDQTF	TGTGCCAGCAGCTTAGCAGGTTTTGTTGATCAGACCTTC
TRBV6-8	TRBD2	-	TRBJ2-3	CASSSPDSGGQYF	TGTGCCAGCAGTTCCCCGGACAGCGGGGGGCAGTATTTT
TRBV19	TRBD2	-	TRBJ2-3	CASSIILAGDTDTQYF	TGTGCCAGTAGTATCATCCTAGCGGGAGACACAGATACGCAGTATTTT
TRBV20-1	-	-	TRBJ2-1	CSARDRGEISYNEQFF	TGCAGTGCTAGAGATCGGGGCGAGATTTCCTACAATGAGCAGTTCTTC
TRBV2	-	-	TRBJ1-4	CASSPPGRRGEKLFF	TGTGCCAGCAGTCCCCCGGGGCGTCGGGGGGAAAAACTGTTTTTT
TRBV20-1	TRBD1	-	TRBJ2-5	CSARDFGDSQETQYF	TGCAGTGCTAGAGATTTTGGGGACAGTCAAGAGACCCAGTACTTC
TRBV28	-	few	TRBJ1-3	CASAAGILGGNTIYF	TGTGCCAGCGCTGCAGGGATATTAGGTGGAAACACCATATATTTT